The 31 T cell receptor beta chains below come from one sample, sequenced in a study of post-analysis software for immune sequencing data. Study-level findings and limits: Compared with controls, patients had more of about 5 TRBV segments, including TRBV5-6, TRBV5-1 and TRBV20-1.

cDNA libraries for TCR beta contained unique molecular identifiers. TCRdb used MiXCR to reprocess the PCR reads, holding one entry per CDR3 protein. This sample has about 400,000 distinct CDR3 sequences; around 33% occur once, and the top ten carry 13%. Their antigens are not known. The sequencing sample was made of blood. The receptors come from a girl aged 10-17 years with multiple sclerosis.

The chain recombines TRBV29-1 with TRBJ1-1; D remains unclear. The V end was cut by 8 bases, the J end by 0 bases, with 7 bases between. Germline values: CDR1 SQVTM, CDR2 ANQGSEA. This CDR3 has 11 residues. In DNA, the CDR3 is TGCAGCCTCAAGATGAACACTGAAGCTTTCTTT. Protein product: CSLKMNTEAFF.

Comment on this clonotype: One end of the junction fails to match germline, which may point to a read error. The rearrangement links TRBV4-1 to TRBJ2-1, with D perhaps given as TRBD1 or TRBD2 (5 bases each). CDR1 and CDR2 (germline): MGHRA, YSYEKL. The CDR3 length is 12 residues. In DNA, the CDR3 is TGCGCCAGTAGCCATGGGACCCGTGAGCAGTTCTTC. Amino acids: CASSHGTREQFF.

The CDR3 protein is CASSLGIGDNEQFF. DNA for the CDR3: TGCGCCAGCAGCTTGGGAATAGGGGACAATGAGCAGTTCTTC. The V gene is TRBV5-1, the J gene TRBJ2-1; D possibly corresponds to TRBD1 (5 bases). Germline-derived CDR1 and CDR2 are SGHRS and YFSETQ. This CDR3 region has 14 residues. V was pared by 0 bases and J by 5 bases, with 9 bases between.

This clonotype appeared a few times. The chain carries TRBV12-3 or TRBV12-4 and TRBJ2-4; D might be TRBD2 (7 bases). The V end was cut by 6 bases, the J end by 3 bases, with 24 bases between. The CDR3 length is 18 residues. Here the CDR3 reads CASSRGRSAGRDKNIQYF. CDR3 DNA sequence: TGTGCCAGCAGCAGGGGACGTTCGGCGGGGAGGGACAAAAACATTCAGTACTTC.

This clonotype was detected a few times. The chain combines TRBV7-2 with TRBJ1-1; a weak D match, TRBD1 (5 bases). This CDR3 region has 15 residues. V gave up 1 base and J gave up 4 bases, with 13 bases separating them. The V gene's germline CDR1 is SGHTA and CDR2 FQGNSA. The chain's CDR3 is CASSLEGAGSTEAFF. CDR3 bases: TGTGCCAGCAGCTTAGAAGGGGCTGGGAGCACTGAAGCTTTCTTT.

The V gene is TRBV6-5, the J gene TRBJ1-6; no clear D gene. The CDR3 loop spans 12 amino acids. CDR1 and CDR2 (germline): MNHEY, SVGAGI. Trimming pared 2 bases from V and 12 bases from J, leaving 8 bases between. CDR3 nucleotides: TGTGCCAGCAGTTACCACCGGGAACCCCTCCACTTT. Protein sequence: CASSYHREPLHF.

The rearrangement links TRBV2 to TRBJ2-5; D unresolved. V gave up 8 bases and J gave up 5 bases, with 12 bases separating them. The CDR3 length is 12 residues. Germline CDR1 and CDR2: SNHLY and FYNNEI. The CDR3: CASEGPTETQYF. CDR3 DNA: TGTGCCAGCGAAGGGCCTACCGAGACCCAGTACTTC.

This chain's CDR3 is CASSFNGQGATEAFF. The CDR3 DNA follows: TGTGCCAGCAGTTTTAATGGACAGGGGGCGACTGAAGCTTTCTTT. V usage is TRBV12-3 or TRBV12-4 and J usage is TRBJ1-1; 11 bases line up with TRBD1. The CDR3 covers 15 residues. V lost 3 bases and J lost 5; bases outside the gene matches: 5.

This clonotype turned up a few times. This chain joins TRBV20-1 and TRBJ2-7, with D possibly matching TRBD2 (6 bases). This CDR3 has 14 residues. Per germline, CDR1 DFQATT and CDR2 SNEGSKA (reference sequence). V was trimmed by 1 base and J by 0 bases, leaving 10 bases between them. CDR3 bases: TGCAGTGCTAGAGGGCGGGGACCCTCCTACGAGCAGTACTTC. This encodes CSARGRGPSYEQYF.

The chain uses TRBV2 and TRBJ2-1; a possible D gene is TRBD1 (6 bases). This CDR3 is 17 amino acids long. Germline loops: CDR1 SNHLY, CDR2 FYNNEI. V lost 8 bases and J 8 bases, leaving 28 bases between the germline ends. The CDR3 DNA follows: TGTGCCAGCCGGACAGTGGCCGTCCCTGTATCCGGCGATGAGCAGTTCTTC. This gives the protein CASRTVAVPVSGDEQFF.

Written as DNA, the CDR3 is TGCAGTGCCCCGGGGCCCCTAAGCACAGATACGCAGTATTTT. This translates into CSAPGPLSTDTQYF. This chain connects TRBV20-1 to TRBJ2-3; possibly TRBD1 or TRBD2 for D (5 bases each). CDR3 length equals 14 residues. CDR1 DFQATT and CDR2 SNEGSKA come from the germline V gene (reference sequence). The V gene lost 6 bases and the J gene lost 0 bases, with 13 bases spanning the gap.

The rearrangement joins TRBV7-9 to TRBJ2-1; D remains ambiguous. Germline V CDR1 and CDR2: SEHNR, FQNEAQ (reference sequence). The CDR3 loop spans 14 amino acids. V was clipped by 9 bases and J by 0 bases, with 12 bases between them. The CDR3 region is CASLRQSSYNEQFF. The CDR3 bases are TGTGCCAGTCTGCGGCAGAGCTCCTACAATGAGCAGTTCTTC.

The V call is TRBV7-9, the J call TRBJ2-5; 8 nucleotides align to TRBD1. Losses at the gene ends were 11 bases for V and 2 bases for J; bases not matched to a gene: 19. CDR1 is SEHNR, CDR2 FQNEAQ, per germline (reference sequence). The CDR3 is 17 residues long. Here the CDR3 DNA reads TGTGCCGCAGGGGGCCCACTACCGACTGGGGATCAAGAGACCCAGTACTTC. It yields the protein CAAGGPLPTGDQETQYF.

V is TRBV4-1 and J is TRBJ1-5; no definite D call. This CDR3 spans 14 amino acids. V was shortened by 1 base and J by 2 bases, with 6 bases between the two germline ends. Germline V gives CDR1 MGHRA, CDR2 YSYEKL. The chain's CDR3 is CASSQVWGNQPQHF. The CDR3 region has the DNA TGCGCCAGCAGCCAAGTTTGGGGCAATCAGCCCCAGCATTTT.

The chain recombines TRBV4-3 with TRBJ2-3; tentatively, D is TRBD2 (5 bases). V lost 0 bases, J lost 2 bases, and 9 bases lay in between. Germline values: CDR1 LGHNA, CDR2 YSLEER. This CDR3 has 15 amino acids. The CDR3 here is CASSQELGYTDTQYF. The DNA for the CDR3 is TGCGCCAGCAGCCAAGAACTAGGGTACACAGATACGCAGTATTTT.

This chain links TRBV20-1 with TRBJ2-7, with D uncertain. CDR1 and CDR2 (germline): DFQATT, SNEGSKA (reference sequence). The CDR3 sequence is 12 residues long. The V end lost 3 bases, the J end lost 3 bases, and 9 bases lay between the germline ends. The CDR3 loop reads CSASKVGYEQYF. The CDR3 DNA is TGCAGTGCTAGCAAGGTGGGCTACGAGCAGTACTTC.

The chain combines TRBV2 with TRBJ1-1, with a tentative D call TRBD1 (5 bases). Germline V gene lookup returns CDR1 SNHLY and CDR2 FYNNEI. CDR3 size: 13 residues. The V and J ends lost 3 bases and 4 bases respectively, with 9 bases between them. The CDR3 sequence is CASSESRGTEAFF. The CDR3 coding sequence is TGTGCCAGCAGTGAGTCAAGGGGCACTGAAGCTTTCTTT. The full variable domain, with the rest looked up from reference TRBV2 and TRBJ1-1, is EPEVTQTPSHQVTQMGQEVILRCVPISNHLYFYWYRQILGQKVEFLVSFYNNEISEKSEIFDDQFSVERPDGSNFTLKIRSTKLEDSAMYFCASSESRGTEAFFGQGTRLTVV.

CDR3 sequence (DNA): TGTGCCAGCTCACCACGTCTTGTCCGGGGGTACCAAGAGACCCAGTACTTC. This encodes CASSPRLVRGYQETQYF. The chain combines TRBV18 with TRBJ2-5; the D gene is possibly TRBD2 (6 bases). Trimming stripped 1 base from V and 0 bases from J, with 15 bases between. CDR1 is KGHSH, CDR2 LQKENI, per germline. The CDR3 totals 17 residues.

The chain combines TRBV11-2 with TRBJ1-2; D gene unclear. V was shortened by 1 base and J by 8 bases, with 8 bases between the two germline ends. The germline V gene encodes CDR1 SGHAT and CDR2 FQNNGV. The CDR3 is 12 residues long. The CDR3 here is CASSLASTGYTF. CDR3 in DNA: TGTGCCAGCAGCTTAGCCTCGACCGGCTACACCTTC. The full variable domain, with the rest looked up from reference TRBV11-2 and TRBJ1-2, is EAGVAQSPRYKIIEKRQSVAFWCNPISGHATLYWYQQILGQGPKLLIQFQNNGVVDDSQLPKDRFSAERLKGVDSTLKIQPAKLEDSAVYLCASSLASTGYTFGSGTRLTVV.

V gene TRBV12-3 or TRBV12-4 combines with J gene TRBJ2-7, with D perhaps TRBD1 (6 bases). The CDR3 totals 15 residues. The V end was cut by 3 bases, the J end by 0 bases, with 12 bases between. Here the CDR3 reads CASSFGGQSSYEQYF. In nucleotides, the CDR3 is TGTGCCAGCAGTTTTGGGGGACAATCCTCCTACGAGCAGTACTTC.

The chain links TRBV7-9 to TRBJ2-1; D gene unclear. The CDR3 is made up of 14 amino acids. The germline V and J ends were trimmed by 2 bases and 3 bases, with 8 bases remaining between them. In germline, CDR1 is SEHNR, CDR2 FQNEAQ (reference sequence). The CDR3 nucleotides read TGTGCCAGCAGCTTATCGTCAATCTACAATGAGCAGTTCTTC. Its protein product is CASSLSSIYNEQFF.

This clonotype was found a few times. Here the CDR3 reads CASSQDQARTSGGAYEQYF. CDR3 in DNA: TGCGCCAGCAGCCAAGATCAGGCCCGGACTAGCGGGGGGGCCTACGAGCAGTACTTC. V and J are TRBV4-1 and TRBJ2-7, with 15 bases that match TRBD2. The trim removed 0 bases at V and 2 bases at J, leaving 8 bases unmatched. The CDR3 consists of 19 residues. Germline CDR1 reads MGHRA; CDR2 reads YSYEKL.

V and J are TRBV20-1 and TRBJ2-5; D is uncertain. The ends were cut back, 6 bases at V and 2 bases at J, with 10 bases in the middle. CDR3 size: 12 residues. CDR1 is DFQATT, CDR2 SNEGSKA, per germline (reference sequence). CDR3 bases: TGCAGTGCCTTCCCCCCTCAAGAGACCCAGTACTTC. Its translation: CSAFPPQETQYF.

The J gene is TRBJ2-1, the V gene TRBV9; possible D gene TRBD2, 6 bases. V lost 0 bases and J 3 bases, leaving 10 bases between the germline ends. CDR1 is SGDLS, CDR2 YYNGEE, per germline. This CDR3 contains 15 residues. The DNA for the CDR3 is TGTGCCAGCAGCGTAGCGGGAGACAGCTACAATGAGCAGTTCTTC. Translated, it gives CASSVAGDSYNEQFF.

The genes are TRBV20-1 and TRBJ2-1; D unresolved. Trimming took off 5 bases at V and 10 bases at J, with 15 bases between the two ends. The germline V gene has CDR1 DFQATT and CDR2 SNEGSKA (reference sequence). The CDR3 has 12 residues. The CDR3 DNA reads TGCAGTGCTCACCGATTGAAATCAGAGCAGTTCTTC. It translates to CSAHRLKSEQFF.

This clonotype was seen at least ten times. This chain connects TRBV4-1 to TRBJ2-3, with D tentatively TRBD1 (5 bases). Trimming removed 0 bases at V and 6 bases at J, with 10 bases between. This CDR3 has 14 amino acids. Germline V gene data show CDR1 as MGHRA and CDR2 as YSYEKL. The CDR3 loop is CASSQEVAGDTQYF. DNA of the CDR3: TGCGCCAGCAGCCAAGAGGTAGCAGGGGATACGCAGTATTTT.

This clonotype is labeled as large. The chain carries TRBV7-2 and TRBJ2-7; 7 bases map to TRBD2. There are 16 residues in the CDR3. The junction had 11 bases not matched to a gene; V was cut back by 2 bases and J by 4 bases. Germline-derived CDR1 and CDR2 are SGHTA and FQGNSA. The CDR3 sequence: CASSLWVGPGGYEQYF. The CDR3 DNA is TGTGCCAGCAGCTTATGGGTTGGGCCGGGAGGTTACGAGCAGTACTTC. Together with reference TRBV7-2 and TRBJ2-7, the CDR3 gives the full variable domain: GAGVSQSPSNKVTEKGKDVELRCDPISGHTALYWYRQSLGQGLEFLIYFQGNSAPDKSGLPSDRFSAERTGGSVSTLTIQRTQQEDSAVYLCASSLWVGPGGYEQYFGPGTRLTVT.

The chain couples TRBV7-8 to TRBJ1-4; unclear D gene. Deletions cut 5 bases from V and 7 bases from J, with 14 bases between. In germline, CDR1 is SGHVS, CDR2 FQNEAQ. The CDR3 is made up of 14 amino acids. The CDR3 reads CASSRRVGGEKLFF. DNA for the CDR3: TGTGCCAGCAGCAGAAGGGTGGGAGGTGAAAAACTGTTTTTT.

The chain couples TRBV6-5 to TRBJ1-1; maybe TRBD1 (6 bases). CDR3 length: 13 residues. V shed 8 bases and J shed 4 bases, with 14 bases lying between them. Germline-derived CDR1 and CDR2 are MNHEY and SVGAGI. This CDR3 reads CASSGHGSTEAFF. The DNA of the CDR3 is TGTGCCAGCTCGGGACACGGGAGCACTGAAGCTTTCTTT.

This rearrangement joins TRBV2 to TRBJ2-5, with D unclear. In germline, CDR1 is SNHLY, CDR2 FYNNEI. The V gene lost 6 bases and the J gene lost 1 base, with 9 bases spanning the gap. This CDR3 has 13 amino acids. The CDR3 here is CASRIDTQETQYF. CDR3 bases: TGTGCCAGCAGGATAGACACCCAAGAGACCCAGTACTTC. The full variable domain, its missing parts supplied by reference TRBV2 and TRBJ2-5, is EPEVTQTPSHQVTQMGQEVILRCVPISNHLYFYWYRQILGQKVEFLVSFYNNEISEKSEIFDDQFSVERPDGSNFTLKIRSTKLEDSAMYFCASRIDTQETQYFGPGTRLLVL.

This clonotype was detected only a few times. The rearrangement joins TRBV2 to TRBJ2-7, with 7 bases aligning to TRBD1. This CDR3 has 12 residues. Trimming removed 10 bases from V and 3 bases from J; junction bases left unmatched: 6. The germline V gene encodes CDR1 SNHLY and CDR2 FYNNEI. CDR3: CATLQGSYEQYF. In DNA form, the CDR3 reads TGTGCCACACTACAGGGGAGCTACGAGCAGTACTTC.